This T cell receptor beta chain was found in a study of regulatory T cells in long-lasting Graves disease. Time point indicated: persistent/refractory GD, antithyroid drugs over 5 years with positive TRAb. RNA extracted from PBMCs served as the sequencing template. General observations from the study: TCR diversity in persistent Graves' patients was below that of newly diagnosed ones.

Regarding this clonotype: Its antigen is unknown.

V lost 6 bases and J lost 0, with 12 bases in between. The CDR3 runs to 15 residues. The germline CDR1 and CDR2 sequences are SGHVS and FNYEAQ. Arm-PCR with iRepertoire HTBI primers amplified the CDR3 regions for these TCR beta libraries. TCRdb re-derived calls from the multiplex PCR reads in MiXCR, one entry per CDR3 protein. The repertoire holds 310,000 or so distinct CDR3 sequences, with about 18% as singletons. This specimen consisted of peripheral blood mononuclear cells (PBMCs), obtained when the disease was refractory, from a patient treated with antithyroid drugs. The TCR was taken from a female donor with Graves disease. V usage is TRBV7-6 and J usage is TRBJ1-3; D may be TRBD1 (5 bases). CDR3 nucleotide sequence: TGTGCCAGCAGTCCCGGGACCTACTCTGGAAACACCATATATTTT. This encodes CASSPGTYSGNTIYF.